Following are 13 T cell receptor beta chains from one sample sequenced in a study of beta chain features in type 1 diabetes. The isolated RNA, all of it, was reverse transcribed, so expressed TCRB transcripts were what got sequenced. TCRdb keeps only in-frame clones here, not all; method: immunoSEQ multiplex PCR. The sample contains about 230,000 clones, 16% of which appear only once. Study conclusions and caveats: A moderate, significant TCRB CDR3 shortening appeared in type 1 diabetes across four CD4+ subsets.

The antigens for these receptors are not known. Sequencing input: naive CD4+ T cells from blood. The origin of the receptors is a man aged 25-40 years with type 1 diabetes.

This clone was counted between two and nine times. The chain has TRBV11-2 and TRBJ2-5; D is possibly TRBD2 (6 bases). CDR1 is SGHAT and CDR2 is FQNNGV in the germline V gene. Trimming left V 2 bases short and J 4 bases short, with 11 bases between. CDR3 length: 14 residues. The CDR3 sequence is CASSLTGGGETQYF. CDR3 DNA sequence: TGTGCCAGCAGCTTAACTGGGGGAGGAGAGACCCAGTACTTC.

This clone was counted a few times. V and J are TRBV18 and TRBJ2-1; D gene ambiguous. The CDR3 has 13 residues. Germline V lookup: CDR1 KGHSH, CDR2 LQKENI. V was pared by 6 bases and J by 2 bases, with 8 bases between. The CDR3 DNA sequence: TGTGCCAGCTCGGCAGCTACCTACAATGAGCAGTTCTTC. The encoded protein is CASSAATYNEQFF.

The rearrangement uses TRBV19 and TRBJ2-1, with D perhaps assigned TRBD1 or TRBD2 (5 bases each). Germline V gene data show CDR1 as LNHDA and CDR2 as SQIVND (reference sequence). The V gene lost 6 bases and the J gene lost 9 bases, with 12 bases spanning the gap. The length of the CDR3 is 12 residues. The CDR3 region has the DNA TGTGCCAGTAGAGGTAGGGGACGTGAGCAGTTCTTC. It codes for CASRGRGREQFF.

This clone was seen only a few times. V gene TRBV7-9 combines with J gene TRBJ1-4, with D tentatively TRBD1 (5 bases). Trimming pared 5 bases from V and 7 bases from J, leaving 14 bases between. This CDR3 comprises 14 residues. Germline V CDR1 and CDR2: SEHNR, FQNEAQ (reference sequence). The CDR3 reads CASSLERGGEKLFF. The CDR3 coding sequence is TGTGCCAGCAGCCTCGAGAGGGGCGGTGAAAAACTGTTTTTT. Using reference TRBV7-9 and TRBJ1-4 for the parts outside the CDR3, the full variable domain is DTGVSQNPRHKITKRGQNVTFRCDPISEHNRLYWYRQTLGQGPEFLTYFQNEAQLEKSRLLSDRFSAERPKGSFSTLEIQRTEQGDSAMYLCASSLERGGEKLFFGSGTQLSVL.

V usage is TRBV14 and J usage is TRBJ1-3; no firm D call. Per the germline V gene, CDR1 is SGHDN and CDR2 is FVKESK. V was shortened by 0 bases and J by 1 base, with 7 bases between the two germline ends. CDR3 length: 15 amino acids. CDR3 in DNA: TGTGCCAGCAGCCAAGACTTGGGGTCTGGAAACACCATATATTTT. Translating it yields CASSQDLGSGNTIYF.

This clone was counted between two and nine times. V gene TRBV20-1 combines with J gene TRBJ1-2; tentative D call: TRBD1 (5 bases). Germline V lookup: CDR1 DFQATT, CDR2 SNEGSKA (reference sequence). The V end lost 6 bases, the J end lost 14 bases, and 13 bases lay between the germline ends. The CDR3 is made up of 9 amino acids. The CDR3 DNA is TGCAGTGCAAGGGACCCGGAGACCTTC. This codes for CSARDPETF.

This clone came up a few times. The CDR3 loop is CASSFGQGGEKLFF. DNA for the CDR3: TGCGCCAGCAGCTTTGGACAGGGAGGAGAAAAACTGTTTTTT. This chain links TRBV5-1 with TRBJ1-4, with 8 bases identical to TRBD1. Losses at the gene ends were 2 bases for V and 8 bases for J; bases not matched to a gene: 5. This CDR3 region has 14 residues. Germline CDR1 and CDR2: SGHRS and YFSETQ.

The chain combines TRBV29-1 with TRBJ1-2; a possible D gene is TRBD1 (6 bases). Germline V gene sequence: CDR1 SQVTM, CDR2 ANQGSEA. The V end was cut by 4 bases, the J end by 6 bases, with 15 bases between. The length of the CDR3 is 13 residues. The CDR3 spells CSVARQALDGYTF. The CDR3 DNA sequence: TGCAGCGTTGCGAGACAGGCTCTGGATGGCTACACCTTC.

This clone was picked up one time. The CDR3 sequence is CASSLDRALTYNEQFF. The CDR3 coding sequence is TGTGCCAGCAGCTTGGACAGGGCCCTAACCTACAATGAGCAGTTCTTC. V is TRBV5-4 and J is TRBJ2-1; D possibly corresponds to TRBD1 (6 bases). Germline lookup yields CDR1 SGHNT and CDR2 YYREEE (reference sequence). Trimming pared 0 bases from V and 2 bases from J, leaving 12 bases between. The length of the CDR3 is 16 residues.

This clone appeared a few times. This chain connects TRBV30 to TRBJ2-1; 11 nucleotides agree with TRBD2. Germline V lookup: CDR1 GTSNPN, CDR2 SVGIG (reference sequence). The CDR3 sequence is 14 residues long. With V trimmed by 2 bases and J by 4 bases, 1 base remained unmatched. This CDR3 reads CAWSIAGGYNEQFF. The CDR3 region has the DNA TGTGCCTGGAGTATAGCGGGAGGGTACAATGAGCAGTTCTTC.

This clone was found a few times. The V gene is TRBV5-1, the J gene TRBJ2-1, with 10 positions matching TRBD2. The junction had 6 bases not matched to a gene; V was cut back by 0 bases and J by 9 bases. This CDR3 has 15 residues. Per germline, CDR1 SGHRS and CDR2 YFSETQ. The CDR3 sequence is CASSLALAGVGEQFF. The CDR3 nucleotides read TGCGCCAGCAGCTTGGCCCTAGCGGGAGTAGGTGAGCAGTTCTTC.

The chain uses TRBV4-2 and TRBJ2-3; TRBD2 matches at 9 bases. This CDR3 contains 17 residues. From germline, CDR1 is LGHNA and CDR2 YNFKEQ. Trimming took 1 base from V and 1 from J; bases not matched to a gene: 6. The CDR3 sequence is CASSQGIRTSGTDTQYF. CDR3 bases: TGTGCCAGCAGCCAAGGGATACGGACTAGCGGCACAGATACGCAGTATTTT.

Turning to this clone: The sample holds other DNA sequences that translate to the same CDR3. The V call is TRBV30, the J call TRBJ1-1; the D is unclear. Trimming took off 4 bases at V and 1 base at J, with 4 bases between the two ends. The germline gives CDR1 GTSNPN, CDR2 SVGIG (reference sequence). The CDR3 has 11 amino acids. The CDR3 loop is CAWNRNTEAFF. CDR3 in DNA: TGTGCCTGGAACCGGAACACTGAAGCTTTCTTT.